The T cell receptor (beta chain) under discussion was sequenced for a study of blood T cell repertoires in COVID-19. Method: immunoSEQ multiplex PCR; TCRdb's copy keeps in-frame clones and lacks some. The table includes 110,000 to 150,000 clones, around 82% detected once. The sequence was obtained from a human donor in a cohort sampled during active COVID-19. What was sequenced was peripheral blood.

The CDR3 nucleotides are TGTGCCAGCAGCTTAAAAGGTGGGGGACAGCATACCGCTGAAGCTTTCTTT. Translating gives CASSLKGGGQHTAEAFF. The chain uses TRBV7-3 and TRBJ1-1, with 7 bases fitting TRBD1. The CDR3 is made up of 17 amino acids. Germline V gene lookup returns CDR1 SGHTA and CDR2 FQGTGA. J was trimmed by 6 bases and V by 1 base; bases with no gene match: 14.